The sequence of this TCR beta chain was determined in a study of blood T cell repertoires in COVID-19. Original data processing: Using reference gene primer amplification, nucleated cell counts were estimated. The repertoire was sequenced with immunoSEQ multiplex PCR; TCRdb's copy has only in-frame clones and lacks some. V and J calls and clone size are copied from that table; D and trimming were computed from the DNA. The sample has 200,000 to 250,000 clones, 86% seen once. Sequencing was done on a sample of peripheral blood. The receptor was isolated from a woman aged 80 or over with COVID-19, enrolled during active disease.

The CDR3 loop is CSASQGLPTEAFF. CDR3 DNA: TGCAGCGCCTCACAGGGGTTGCCCACTGAAGCTTTCTTT. V is TRBV29-1 and J is TRBJ1-1; 7 nucleotides line up with TRBD1. The CDR3 is 13 residues long. V trimming: 7 bases; J trimming: 4 bases; junction bases outside the gene matches: 9. Germline values: CDR1 SQVTM, CDR2 ANQGSEA.